A selection of T cell receptor beta chains follows, all from one sample in a study of T cells after yellow fever vaccination. Via MiXCR, TCRdb re-called the 5' RACE reads, giving one row per CDR3 protein. The table records approximately 120,000 distinct CDR3 sequences, over 8% of them present only once. The sample here was CD8+ T cells sorted from PBMCs, taken on the day of the yellow fever booster vaccination. The receptors originated from a man younger than 35 who received the YFV17D yellow fever vaccine. CDR3s include the opening cysteine and the closing phenylalanine or tryptophan. A D gene is named only where the DNA matches it firmly. Clone size appears in some rows only: once, few, many, or a class for an expanded clone.

D: .
V: TRBV19
J: TRBJ1-2
size: few
length: 11
CDR3: CASSVGTAYTF
DNA: TGTGCCAGTAGTGTAGGGACTGCCTACACCTTC

D: .
V: TRBV7-9
J: TRBJ1-2
size: .
length: 14
CDR3: CASSLCCRAHGYTF
DNA: TGTGCCAGCAGCTTATGCTGCAGGGCGCATGGCTACACCTTC

D: TRBD1
V: TRBV5-1
J: TRBJ1-2
size: .
length: 15
CDR3: CASSQRTGGDGGYTF
DNA: TGCGCCAGCAGCCAGAGAACAGGGGGCGATGGTGGCTACACCTTC

D: .
V: TRBV14
J: TRBJ2-1
size: .
length: 16
CDR3: CASSHIGSVVGGEQFF
DNA: TGTGCCAGCAGCCACATAGGCTCTGTGGTGGGGGGTGAGCAGTTCTTC

D: .
V: TRBV6-2/TRBV6-3
J: TRBJ1-6
size: few
length: 12
CDR3: CASSYSATPLHF
DNA: TGTGCCAGCAGTTACTCGGCGACACCCCTCCACTTT

D: TRBD2
V: TRBV9
J: TRBJ2-1
size: few
length: 16
CDR3: CASSLLAGESDNEQFF
DNA: TGTGCCAGCAGCTTACTAGCGGGGGAGAGTGACAATGAGCAGTTCTTC

D: .
V: TRBV11-2
J: TRBJ2-3
size: .
length: 15
CDR3: CASSFLPTLWDTQYF
DNA: TGTGCCAGCAGCTTCCTTCCCACACTTTGGGATACGCAGTATTTT

D: .
V: TRBV13
J: TRBJ2-1
size: .
length: 13
CDR3: CASSLPSRNEQFF
DNA: TGTGCCAGCAGCTTGCCTAGTCGGAATGAGCAGTTCTTC

D: TRBD1
V: TRBV9
J: TRBJ1-6
size: once
length: 15
CDR3: CASSVGTGENSPLHF
DNA: TGTGCCAGCAGCGTAGGGACAGGGGAAAATTCACCCCTCCACTTT

D: .
V: TRBV6-2/TRBV6-3
J: TRBJ2-1
size: .
length: 13
CDR3: CASSVGPYNEQFF
DNA: TGTGCCAGCAGTGTTGGCCCCTACAATGAGCAGTTCTTC

D: .
V: TRBV27
J: TRBJ2-1
size: .
length: 13
CDR3: CASAQNSYNEQFF
DNA: TGTGCCAGCGCACAGAACTCCTACAATGAGCAGTTCTTC

D: TRBD1
V: TRBV7-2
J: TRBJ1-1
size: .
length: 13
CDR3: CASSSGQGTEAFF
DNA: TGTGCCAGCAGCTCGGGACAGGGCACTGAAGCTTTCTTT

D: .
V: TRBV20-1
J: TRBJ2-2
size: .
length: 14
CDR3: CSARIKTNTGELFF
DNA: TGCAGTGCTAGAATCAAAACGAACACCGGGGAGCTGTTTTTT

D: TRBD1
V: TRBV5-1
J: TRBJ1-1
size: few
length: 15
CDR3: CASSRGQGMNTEAFF
DNA: TGCGCCAGCAGCCGCGGACAGGGAATGAACACTGAAGCTTTCTTT

D: TRBD2
V: TRBV25-1
J: TRBJ2-2
size: many
length: 14
CDR3: CASSEAGEAGELFF
DNA: TGTGCCAGCAGTGAGGCGGGGGAGGCCGGGGAGCTGTTTTTT

D: TRBD2
V: TRBV6-4
J: TRBJ2-3
size: many
length: 15
CDR3: CASSALAGRTDTQYF
DNA: TGTGCCAGCAGTGCCCTAGCGGGGAGGACAGATACGCAGTATTTT

D: .
V: TRBV5-1
J: TRBJ2-5
size: few
length: 15
CDR3: CASSFMPQKKETQYF
DNA: TGCGCCAGCAGCTTCATGCCACAGAAGAAAGAGACCCAGTACTTC

D: .
V: TRBV29-1
J: TRBJ1-1
size: few
length: 12
CDR3: CSVVGRNTEAFF
DNA: TGCAGCGTTGTCGGCAGGAACACTGAAGCTTTCTTT

D: .
V: TRBV7-8
J: TRBJ1-3
size: few
length: 15
CDR3: CASSLYGDSGNTIYF
DNA: TGTGCCAGCAGCTTATACGGAGACTCTGGAAACACCATATATTTT

D: TRBD1
V: TRBV12-3/TRBV12-4
J: TRBJ2-7
size: few
length: 18
CDR3: CASSRPGQGLIPDFEQYF
DNA: TGTGCCAGCAGTCGACCGGGACAGGGATTAATCCCGGACTTCGAGCAGTACTTC

D: .
V: TRBV4-1
J: TRBJ1-2
size: .
length: 15
CDR3: CASSHFEGSWDGYTF
DNA: TGCGCCAGCAGCCACTTCGAGGGGTCCTGGGATGGCTACACCTTC

D: .
V: TRBV3-1
J: TRBJ2-5
size: few
length: 16
CDR3: CASSQENRGGEETQYF
DNA: TGTGCCAGCAGCCAAGAAAACAGGGGGGGGGAAGAGACCCAGTACTTC

D: .
V: TRBV7-2
J: TRBJ1-2
size: few
length: 13
CDR3: CASSFWGGYGYTF
DNA: TGTGCCAGCAGCTTCTGGGGAGGCTATGGCTACACCTTC

D: .
V: TRBV20-1
J: TRBJ2-2
size: few
length: 15
CDR3: CSARLRGPNTGELFF
DNA: TGCAGTGCTAGGCTGAGGGGTCCTAACACCGGGGAGCTGTTTTTT

D: .
V: TRBV4-1
J: TRBJ1-1
size: few
length: 16
CDR3: CASRGLVSVMNTEAFF
DNA: TGCGCCAGCAGGGGGTTGGTATCCGTCATGAACACTGAAGCTTTCTTT

D: TRBD2
V: TRBV4-2
J: TRBJ2-7
size: .
length: 18
CDR3: CASSQLPTSGGLSYEQYF
DNA: TGTGCCAGCAGCCAACTGCCGACTAGCGGGGGGCTCTCCTACGAGCAGTACTTC